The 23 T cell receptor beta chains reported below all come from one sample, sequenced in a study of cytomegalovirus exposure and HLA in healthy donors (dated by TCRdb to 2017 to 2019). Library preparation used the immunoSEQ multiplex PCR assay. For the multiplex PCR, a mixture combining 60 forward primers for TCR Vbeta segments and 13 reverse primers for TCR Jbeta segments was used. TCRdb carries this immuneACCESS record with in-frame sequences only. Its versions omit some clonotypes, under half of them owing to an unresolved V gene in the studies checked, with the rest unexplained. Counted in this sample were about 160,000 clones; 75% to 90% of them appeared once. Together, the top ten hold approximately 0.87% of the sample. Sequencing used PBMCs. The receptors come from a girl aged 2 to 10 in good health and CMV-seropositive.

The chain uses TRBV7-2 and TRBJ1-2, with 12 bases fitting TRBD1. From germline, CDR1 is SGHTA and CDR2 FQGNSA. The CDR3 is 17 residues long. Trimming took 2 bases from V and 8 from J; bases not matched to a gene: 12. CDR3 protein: CASSLRGTGGMSVGYTF. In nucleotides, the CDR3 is TGTGCCAGCAGCTTAAGGGGGACAGGGGGCATGTCAGTAGGCTACACCTTC.

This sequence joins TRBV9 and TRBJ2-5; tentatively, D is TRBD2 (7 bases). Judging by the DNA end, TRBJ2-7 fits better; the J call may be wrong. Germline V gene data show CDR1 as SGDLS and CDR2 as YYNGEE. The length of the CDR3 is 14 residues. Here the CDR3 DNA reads TGTGCCAGCAGCGTAGGAGGGGGGGCGGACGAGCAGTACTTC. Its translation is CASSVGGGADEQYF.

For the CDR3, the DNA is TGTGCCAGCAGTCCGGACTTACTCTCCTACGAGCAGTACTTC. It codes for CASSPDLLSYEQYF. The chain carries TRBV28 and TRBJ2-7, with D tentatively TRBD2 (5 bases). Germline-derived CDR1 and CDR2 are MDHEN and SYDVKM. Trimming removed 5 bases from V and 0 bases from J, with 11 bases in between. CDR3 length: 14 residues.

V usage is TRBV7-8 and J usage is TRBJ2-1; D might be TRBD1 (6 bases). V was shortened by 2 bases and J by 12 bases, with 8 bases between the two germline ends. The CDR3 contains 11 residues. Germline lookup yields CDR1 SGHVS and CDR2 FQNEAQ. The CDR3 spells CASSLRDMQFF. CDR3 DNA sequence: TGTGCCAGCAGCTTACGGGACATGCAGTTCTTC.

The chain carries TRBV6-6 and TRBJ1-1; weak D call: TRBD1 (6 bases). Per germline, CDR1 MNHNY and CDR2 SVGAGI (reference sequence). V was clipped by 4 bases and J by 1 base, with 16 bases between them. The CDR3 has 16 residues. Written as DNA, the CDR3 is TGTGCCAGCAGTTTCCTACACAGGGCTTCGAACACTGAAGCTTTCTTT. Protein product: CASSFLHRASNTEAFF.

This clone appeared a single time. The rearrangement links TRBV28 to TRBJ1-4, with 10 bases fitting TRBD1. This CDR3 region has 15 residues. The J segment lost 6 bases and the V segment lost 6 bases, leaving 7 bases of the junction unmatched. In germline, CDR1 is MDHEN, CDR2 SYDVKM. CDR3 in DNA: TGTGCCAGCAGGCCCGCCGGGACAGGGGATGAAAAACTGTTTTTT. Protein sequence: CASRPAGTGDEKLFF.

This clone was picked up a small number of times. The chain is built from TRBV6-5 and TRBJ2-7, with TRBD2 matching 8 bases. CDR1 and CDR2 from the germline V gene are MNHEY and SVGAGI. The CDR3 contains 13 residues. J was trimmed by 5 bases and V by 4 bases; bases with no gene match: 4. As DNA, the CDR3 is TGTGCCAGCAGTTCGGCGGGAGGAAACGAGCAGTACTTC. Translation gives CASSSAGGNEQYF.

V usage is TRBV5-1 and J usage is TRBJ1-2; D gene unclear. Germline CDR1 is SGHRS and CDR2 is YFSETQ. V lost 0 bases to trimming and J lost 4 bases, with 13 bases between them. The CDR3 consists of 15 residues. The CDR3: CASSLGGGTIYGYTF. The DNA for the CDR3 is TGCGCCAGCAGCTTGGGAGGTGGTACAATCTATGGCTACACCTTC.

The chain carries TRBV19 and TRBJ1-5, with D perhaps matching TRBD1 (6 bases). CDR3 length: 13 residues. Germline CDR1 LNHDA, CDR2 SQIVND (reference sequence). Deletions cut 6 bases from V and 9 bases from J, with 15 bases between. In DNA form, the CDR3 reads TGTGCCAGTAGAGGCAGGGGCGAAGGGCCCCAGCATTTT. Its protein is CASRGRGEGPQHF.

CDR3 region: CAISRPRIAGGYEQYF. As DNA, the CDR3 is TGTGCCATCAGTCGACCAAGGATAGCGGGAGGGTACGAGCAGTACTTC. The chain joins TRBV10-3 to TRBJ2-7; TRBD2 matches 11 bases. The J segment lost 4 bases and the V segment lost 5 bases, leaving 10 bases of the junction unmatched. The CDR3 runs 16 residues. Per the germline V gene, CDR1 is ENHRY and CDR2 is SYGVKD.

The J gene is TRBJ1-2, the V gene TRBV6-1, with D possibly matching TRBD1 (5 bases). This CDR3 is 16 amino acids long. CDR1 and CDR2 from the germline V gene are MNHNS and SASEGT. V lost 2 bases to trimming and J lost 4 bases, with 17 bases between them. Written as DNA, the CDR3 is TGTGCCAGCAGTGAAACCGTTGGACAACCGATCTATGGCTACACCTTC. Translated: CASSETVGQPIYGYTF.

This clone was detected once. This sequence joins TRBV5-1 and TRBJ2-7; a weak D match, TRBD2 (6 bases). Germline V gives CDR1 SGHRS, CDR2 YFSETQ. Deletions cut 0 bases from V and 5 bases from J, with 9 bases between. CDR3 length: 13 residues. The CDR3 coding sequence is TGCGCCAGCAGCTTGGCCGGGGGAAACGAGCAGTACTTC. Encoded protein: CASSLAGGNEQYF.

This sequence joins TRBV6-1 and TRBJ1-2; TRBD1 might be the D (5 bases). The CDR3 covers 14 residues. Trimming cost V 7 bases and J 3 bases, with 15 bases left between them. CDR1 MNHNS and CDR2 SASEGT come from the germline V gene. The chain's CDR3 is CASTPQWGDYGYTF. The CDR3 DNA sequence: TGTGCCAGCACCCCGCAGTGGGGGGACTATGGCTACACCTTC.

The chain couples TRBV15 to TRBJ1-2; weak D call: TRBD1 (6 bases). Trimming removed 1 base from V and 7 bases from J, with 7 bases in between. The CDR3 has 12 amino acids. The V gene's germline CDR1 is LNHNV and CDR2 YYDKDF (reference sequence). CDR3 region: CATSRVRGGYTF. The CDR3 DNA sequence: TGTGCCACCAGCAGAGTCAGGGGTGGCTACACCTTC.

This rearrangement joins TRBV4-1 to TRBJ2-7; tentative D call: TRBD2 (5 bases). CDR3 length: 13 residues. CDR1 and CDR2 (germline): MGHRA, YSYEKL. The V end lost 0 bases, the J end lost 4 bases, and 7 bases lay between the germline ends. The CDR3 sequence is CASSQESGYEQYF. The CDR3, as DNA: TGCGCCAGCAGCCAAGAGTCGGGGTACGAGCAGTACTTC.

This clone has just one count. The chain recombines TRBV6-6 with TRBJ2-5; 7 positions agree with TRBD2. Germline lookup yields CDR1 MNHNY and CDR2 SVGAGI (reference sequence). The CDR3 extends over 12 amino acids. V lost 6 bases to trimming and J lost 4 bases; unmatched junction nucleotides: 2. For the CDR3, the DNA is TGTGCCAGCAGCGCGGGAGTAGAGACCCAGTACTTC. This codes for CASSAGVETQYF.

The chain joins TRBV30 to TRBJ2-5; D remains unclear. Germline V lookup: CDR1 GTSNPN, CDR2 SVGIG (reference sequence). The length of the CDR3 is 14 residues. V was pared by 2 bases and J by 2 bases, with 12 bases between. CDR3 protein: CAWSSDKSQETQYF. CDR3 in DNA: TGTGCCTGGAGTAGTGACAAGTCTCAAGAGACCCAGTACTTC.

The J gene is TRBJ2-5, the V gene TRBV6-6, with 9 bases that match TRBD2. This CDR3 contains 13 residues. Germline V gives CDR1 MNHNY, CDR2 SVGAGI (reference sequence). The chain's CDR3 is CAGAGGRSETQYF. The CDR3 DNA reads TGTGCTGGGGCGGGAGGGCGGAGCGAGACCCAGTACTTC.

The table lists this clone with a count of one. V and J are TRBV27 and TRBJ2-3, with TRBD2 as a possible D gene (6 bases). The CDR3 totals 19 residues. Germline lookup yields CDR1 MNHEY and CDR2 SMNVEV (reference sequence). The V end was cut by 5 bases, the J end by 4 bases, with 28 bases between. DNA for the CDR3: TGTGCCAGCAGTCTCCCTCCTACTAGAGCGGGTGGGGTGGCAGATACGCAGTATTTT. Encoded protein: CASSLPPTRAGGVADTQYF.

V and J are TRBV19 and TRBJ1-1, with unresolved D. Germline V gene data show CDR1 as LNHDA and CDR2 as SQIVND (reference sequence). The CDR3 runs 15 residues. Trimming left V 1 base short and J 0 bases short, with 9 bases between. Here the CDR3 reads CASSIVRPVNTEAFF. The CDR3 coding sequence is TGTGCCAGTAGTATAGTCCGCCCGGTGAACACTGAAGCTTTCTTT. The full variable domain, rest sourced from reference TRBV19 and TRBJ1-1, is DGGITQSPKYLFRKEGQNVTLSCEQNLNHDAMYWYRQDPGQGLRLIYYSQIVNDFQKGDIAEGYSVSREKKESFPLTVTSAQKNPTAFYLCASSIVRPVNTEAFFGQGTRLTVV.

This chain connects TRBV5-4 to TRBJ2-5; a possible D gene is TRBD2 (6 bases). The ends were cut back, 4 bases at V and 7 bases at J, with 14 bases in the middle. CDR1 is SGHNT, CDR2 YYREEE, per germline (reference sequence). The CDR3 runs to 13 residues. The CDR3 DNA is TGTGCCAGCAGCAGGCGGGGAAATAGGACCCAGTACTTC. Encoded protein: CASSRRGNRTQYF.

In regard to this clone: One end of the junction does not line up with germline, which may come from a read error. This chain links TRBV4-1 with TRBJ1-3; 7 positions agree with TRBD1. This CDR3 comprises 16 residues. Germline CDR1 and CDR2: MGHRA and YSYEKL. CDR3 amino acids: CASSQYTGEPGNTIYF. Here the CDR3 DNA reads TGCGCCAGCAGCCAATACACAGGGGAACCTGGAAACACTATATATTTT.

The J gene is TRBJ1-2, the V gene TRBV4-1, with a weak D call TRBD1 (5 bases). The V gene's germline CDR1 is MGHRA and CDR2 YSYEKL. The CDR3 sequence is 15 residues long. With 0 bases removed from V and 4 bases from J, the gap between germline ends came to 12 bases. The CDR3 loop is CASSQEQATGYGYTF. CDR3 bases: TGCGCCAGCAGCCAAGAGCAGGCTACAGGCTATGGCTACACCTTC.